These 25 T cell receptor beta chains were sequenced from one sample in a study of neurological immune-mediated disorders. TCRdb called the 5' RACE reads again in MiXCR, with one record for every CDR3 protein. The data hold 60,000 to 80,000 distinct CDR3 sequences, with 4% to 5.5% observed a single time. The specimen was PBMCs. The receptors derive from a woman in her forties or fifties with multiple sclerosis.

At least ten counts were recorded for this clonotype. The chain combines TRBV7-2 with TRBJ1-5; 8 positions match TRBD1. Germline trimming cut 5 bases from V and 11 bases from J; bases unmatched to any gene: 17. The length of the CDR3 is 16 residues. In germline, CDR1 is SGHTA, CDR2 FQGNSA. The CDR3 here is CASSLVAQGGYSTQHF. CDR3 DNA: TGTGCCAGCAGCCTAGTGGCACAGGGGGGGTATTCGACCCAGCATTTT.

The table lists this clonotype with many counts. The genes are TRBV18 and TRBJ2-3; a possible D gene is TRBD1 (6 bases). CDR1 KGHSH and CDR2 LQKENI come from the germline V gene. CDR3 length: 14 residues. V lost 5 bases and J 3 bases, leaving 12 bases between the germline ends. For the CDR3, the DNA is TGTGCCAGCTCAGCCGCCGGACAGACAGATACGCAGTATTTT. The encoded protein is CASSAAGQTDTQYF.

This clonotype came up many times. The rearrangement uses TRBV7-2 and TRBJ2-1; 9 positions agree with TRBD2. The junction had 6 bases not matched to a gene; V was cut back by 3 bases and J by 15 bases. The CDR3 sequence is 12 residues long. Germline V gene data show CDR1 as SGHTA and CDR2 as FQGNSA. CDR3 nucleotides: TGTGCCAGCAGCTTTAGCGGGGGATTATGGTTCTTC. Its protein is CASSFSGGLWFF. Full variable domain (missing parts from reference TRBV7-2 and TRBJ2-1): GAGVSQSPSNKVTEKGKDVELRCDPISGHTALYWYRQSLGQGLEFLIYFQGNSAPDKSGLPSDRFSAERTGGSVSTLTIQRTQQEDSAVYLCASSFSGGLWFFGPGTRLTVL.

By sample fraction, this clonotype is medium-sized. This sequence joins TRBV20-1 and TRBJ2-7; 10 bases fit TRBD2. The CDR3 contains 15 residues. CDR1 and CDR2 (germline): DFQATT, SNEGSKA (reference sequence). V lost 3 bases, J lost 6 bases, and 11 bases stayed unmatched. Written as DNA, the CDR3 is TGCAGTGCTAGTCTCGGGACTAGCGATAGTTCCGAGCAGTACTTC. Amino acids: CSASLGTSDSSEQYF.

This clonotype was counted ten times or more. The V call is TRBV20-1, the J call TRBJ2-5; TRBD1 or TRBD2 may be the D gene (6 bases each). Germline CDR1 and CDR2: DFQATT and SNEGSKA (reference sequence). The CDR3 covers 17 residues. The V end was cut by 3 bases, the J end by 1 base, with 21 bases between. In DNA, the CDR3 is TGCAGTGCTAGTCCCATACCCGCGAGGGGGGTCCAAGAGACCCAGTACTTC. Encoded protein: CSASPIPARGVQETQYF.

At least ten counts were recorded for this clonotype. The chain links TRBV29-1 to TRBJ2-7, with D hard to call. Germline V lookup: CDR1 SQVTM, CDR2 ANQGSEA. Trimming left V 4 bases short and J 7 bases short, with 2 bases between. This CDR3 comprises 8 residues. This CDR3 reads CSVGEQYV. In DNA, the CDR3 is TGCAGCGTTGGGGAGCAGTACGTC.

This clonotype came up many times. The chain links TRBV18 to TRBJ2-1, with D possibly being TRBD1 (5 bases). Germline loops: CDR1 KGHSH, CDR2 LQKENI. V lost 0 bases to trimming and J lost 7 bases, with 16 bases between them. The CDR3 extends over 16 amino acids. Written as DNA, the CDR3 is TGTGCCAGCTCACCACCGGTGGCAGGGAATTTGAATGAGCAGTTCTTC. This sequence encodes CASSPPVAGNLNEQFF.

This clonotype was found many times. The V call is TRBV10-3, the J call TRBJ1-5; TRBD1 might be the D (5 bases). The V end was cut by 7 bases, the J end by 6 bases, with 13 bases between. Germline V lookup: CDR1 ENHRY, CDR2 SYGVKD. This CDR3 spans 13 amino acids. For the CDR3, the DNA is TGTGCCATCACCCCGACAGAAAGTCAGCCCCAGCATTTT. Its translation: CAITPTESQPQHF.

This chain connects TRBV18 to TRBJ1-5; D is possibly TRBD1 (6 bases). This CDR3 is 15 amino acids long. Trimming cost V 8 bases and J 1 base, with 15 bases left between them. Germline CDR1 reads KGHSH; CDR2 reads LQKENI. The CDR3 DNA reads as TGTGCCAGCCAAGGGGGGGAATCAAGCAATCAGCCCCAGCATTTT. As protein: CASQGGESSNQPQHF.

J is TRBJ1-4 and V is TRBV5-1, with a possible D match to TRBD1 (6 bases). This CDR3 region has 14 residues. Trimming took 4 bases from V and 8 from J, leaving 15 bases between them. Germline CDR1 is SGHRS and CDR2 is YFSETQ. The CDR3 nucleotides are TGCGCCAGCAGCCTATACGGGGGCGGCGAAAAACTGTTTTTT. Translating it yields CASSLYGGGEKLFF.

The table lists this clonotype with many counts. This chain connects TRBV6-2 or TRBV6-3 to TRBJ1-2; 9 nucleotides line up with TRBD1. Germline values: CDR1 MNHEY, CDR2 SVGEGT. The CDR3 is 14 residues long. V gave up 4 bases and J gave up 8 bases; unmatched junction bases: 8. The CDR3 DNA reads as TGTGCCAGCAGTTTACTCCGGACAGGGGACGGCTACACCTTC. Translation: CASSLLRTGDGYTF.

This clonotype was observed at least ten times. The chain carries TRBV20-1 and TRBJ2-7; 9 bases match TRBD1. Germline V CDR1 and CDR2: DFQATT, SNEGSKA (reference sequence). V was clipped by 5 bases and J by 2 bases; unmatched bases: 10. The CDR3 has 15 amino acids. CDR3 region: CSAPPLGTGTYEQYF. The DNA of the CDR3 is TGCAGTGCTCCCCCTCTGGGGACAGGGACCTACGAGCAGTACTTC.

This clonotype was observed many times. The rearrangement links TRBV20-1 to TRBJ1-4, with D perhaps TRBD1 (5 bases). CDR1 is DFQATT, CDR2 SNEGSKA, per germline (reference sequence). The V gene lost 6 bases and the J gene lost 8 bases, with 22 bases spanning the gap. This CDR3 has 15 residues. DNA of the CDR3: TGCAGTGCAATGCATACCGCCGGGACTGCAGAAAAACTGTTTTTT. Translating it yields CSAMHTAGTAEKLFF.

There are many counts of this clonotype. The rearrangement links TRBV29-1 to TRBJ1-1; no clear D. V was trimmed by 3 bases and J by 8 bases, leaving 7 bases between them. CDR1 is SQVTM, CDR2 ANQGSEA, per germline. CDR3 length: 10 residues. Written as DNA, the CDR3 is TGCAGCGTTGACCGGGAAGAAGCTTTCTTT. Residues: CSVDREEAFF.

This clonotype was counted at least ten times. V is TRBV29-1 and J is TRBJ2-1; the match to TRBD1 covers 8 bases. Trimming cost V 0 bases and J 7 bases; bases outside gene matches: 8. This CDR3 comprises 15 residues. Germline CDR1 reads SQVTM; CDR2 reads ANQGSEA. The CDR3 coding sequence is TGCAGCGTTGAAGATAGAAGGACAGGGAGGAATGAGCAGTTCTTC. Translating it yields CSVEDRRTGRNEQFF.

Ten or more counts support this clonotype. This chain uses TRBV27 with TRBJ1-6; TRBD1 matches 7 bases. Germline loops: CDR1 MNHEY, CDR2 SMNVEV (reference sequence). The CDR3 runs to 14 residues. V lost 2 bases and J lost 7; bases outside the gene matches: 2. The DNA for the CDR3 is TGTGCCAGCAGTTTACCGGGACAGAATTCACCCCTCCACTTT. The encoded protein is CASSLPGQNSPLHF.

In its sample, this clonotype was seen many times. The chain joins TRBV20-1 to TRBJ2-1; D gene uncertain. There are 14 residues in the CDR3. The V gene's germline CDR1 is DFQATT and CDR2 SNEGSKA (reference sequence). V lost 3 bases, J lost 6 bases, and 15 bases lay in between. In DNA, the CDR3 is TGCAGTGCTAGTCCTGCGATTGGTATCAATGAGCAGTTCTTC. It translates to CSASPAIGINEQFF.

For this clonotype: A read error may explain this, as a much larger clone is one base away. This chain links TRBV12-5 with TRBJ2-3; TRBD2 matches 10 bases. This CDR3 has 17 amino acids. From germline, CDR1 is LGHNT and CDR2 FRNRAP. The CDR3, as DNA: TGTGCTAGTGGTTACCGACTAGCGGGCGCAAGCACAGGTACGCAGTATTTT. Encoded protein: CASGYRLAGASTGTQYF.

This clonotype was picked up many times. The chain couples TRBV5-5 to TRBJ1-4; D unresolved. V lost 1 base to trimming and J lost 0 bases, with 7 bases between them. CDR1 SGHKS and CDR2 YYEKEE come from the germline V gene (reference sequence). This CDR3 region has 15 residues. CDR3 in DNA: TGTGCCAGCAGCTTGAACGACGCAACTAATGAAAAACTGTTTTTT. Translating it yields CASSLNDATNEKLFF.

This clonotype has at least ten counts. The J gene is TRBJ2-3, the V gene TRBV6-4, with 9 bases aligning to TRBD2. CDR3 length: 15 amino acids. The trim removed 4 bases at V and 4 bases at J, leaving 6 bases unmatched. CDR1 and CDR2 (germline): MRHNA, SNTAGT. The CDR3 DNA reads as TGTGCCAGCAGTGCAAGGAGCGGGGGGCCAGATACGCAGTATTTT. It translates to CASSARSGGPDTQYF.

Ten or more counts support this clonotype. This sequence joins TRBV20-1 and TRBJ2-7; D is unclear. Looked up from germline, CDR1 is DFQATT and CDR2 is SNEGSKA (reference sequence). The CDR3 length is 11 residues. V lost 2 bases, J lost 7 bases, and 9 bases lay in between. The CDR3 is CSARPRREQYF. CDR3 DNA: TGCAGTGCTAGACCCCGTCGGGAGCAGTACTTC.

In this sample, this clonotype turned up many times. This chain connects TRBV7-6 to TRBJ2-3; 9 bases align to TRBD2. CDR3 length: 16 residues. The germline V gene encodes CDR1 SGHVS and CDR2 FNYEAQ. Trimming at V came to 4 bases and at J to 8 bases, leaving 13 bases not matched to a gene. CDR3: CASSSLTAGGPVTQYF. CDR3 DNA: TGTGCCAGCAGCTCCCTCACAGCGGGGGGCCCAGTTACGCAGTATTTT.

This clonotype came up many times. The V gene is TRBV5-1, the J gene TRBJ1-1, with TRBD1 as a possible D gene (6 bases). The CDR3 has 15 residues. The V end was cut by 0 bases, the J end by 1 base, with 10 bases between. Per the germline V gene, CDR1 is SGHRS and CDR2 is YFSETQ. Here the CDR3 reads CASSLAGTSNTEAFF. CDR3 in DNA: TGCGCCAGCAGCTTGGCCGGGACATCGAACACTGAAGCTTTCTTT.

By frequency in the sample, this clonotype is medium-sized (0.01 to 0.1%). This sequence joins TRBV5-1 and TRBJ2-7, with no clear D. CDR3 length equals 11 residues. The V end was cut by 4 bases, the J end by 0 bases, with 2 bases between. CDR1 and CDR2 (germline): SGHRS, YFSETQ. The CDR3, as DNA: TGCGCCAGCAGCCACTCCTACGAGCAGTACGTC. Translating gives CASSHSYEQYV.

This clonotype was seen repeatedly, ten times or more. CDR3 amino acids: CASSYDGNNSPLHF. CDR3 bases: TGTGCCAGCAGTTACGACGGGAATAATTCACCCCTCCACTTT. The rearrangement joins TRBV6-5 to TRBJ1-6; D is unresolved. Trimming shortened V by 2 bases and J by 5 bases, and 7 bases separated the two germline ends. The CDR3 has 14 residues. The germline V gene has CDR1 MNHEY and CDR2 SVGAGI.